These 19 T cell receptor beta chains share one sample of origin, sequenced in a study of regulatory T cells in long-lasting Graves disease. Noted time point: newly diagnosed GD, antithyroid drugs for less than 3 months. Following extraction of RNA from PBMCs, that RNA was used to make the TCR library. Combining iRepertoire HTBI primers with Arm-PCR of CDR3 regions, the authors built TCR beta libraries. MiXCR, applied by TCRdb to the multiplex PCR reads, yields one record per CDR3 protein. Of 300,000 to 400,000 distinct CDR3 sequences listed, 16% are singletons. The same data also went into a second study, on T cells in Graves' hyperthyroidism and ophthalmopathy.

Sequencing used peripheral blood mononuclear cells (PBMCs), obtained at new diagnosis, from a patient treated with antithyroid drugs. Receptor source: a middle-aged man with Graves disease.

The V and J genes are TRBV30 and TRBJ1-2; 10 positions agree with TRBD1. Trimming at V came to 3 bases and at J to 3 bases, leaving 10 bases not matched to a gene. This CDR3 has 16 amino acids. Germline values: CDR1 GTSNPN, CDR2 SVGIG (reference sequence). The CDR3 DNA reads TGTGCCTGGAGGGATGCCTTAGGACAGGGGGACTATGGCTACACCTTC. Translation: CAWRDALGQGDYGYTF.

This clonotype was recorded many times. This chain uses TRBV5-1 with TRBJ1-1; D remains ambiguous. The CDR3 contains 15 residues. CDR1 is SGHRS, CDR2 YFSETQ, per germline. V dropped 4 bases and J dropped 1 base, with 14 bases sitting between them. The CDR3 DNA sequence: TGCGCCAGCAGCCTTGAAAGAGTGGCGAACACTGAAGCTTTCTTT. As protein: CASSLERVANTEAFF.

A remark on this clonotype: A single base is all that separates this from a far larger clone, so a read error is likely. The genes are TRBV11-1 and TRBJ2-3; TRBD2 might be the D (5 bases). The ends were cut back, 5 bases at V and 2 bases at J, with 17 bases in the middle. CDR3 length: 16 amino acids. Germline CDR1 and CDR2: SGHAT and FQDESV (reference sequence). Written as DNA, the CDR3 is TGTGCCAGCAGCGCGTCTAACGGGGTTTACACAGATACGCAGTATTTT. This gives the protein CASSASNGVYTDTQYF.

The sample holds many counts of this clonotype. The CDR3 loop is CATSDFGGSETQYF. CDR3 nucleotide sequence: TGTGCCACCAGTGATTTTGGGGGTTCAGAGACCCAGTACTTC. This rearrangement joins TRBV24-1 to TRBJ2-5; D possibly matches TRBD1 or TRBD2 (5 bases each). Trimming took off 1 base at V and 4 bases at J, with 9 bases between the two ends. Germline assignment: CDR1 KGHDR and CDR2 SFDVKD. The CDR3 has 14 residues.

This chain connects TRBV29-1 to TRBJ2-1; maybe TRBD1 (5 bases). CDR3 size: 15 residues. V dropped 4 bases and J dropped 6 bases, with 19 bases sitting between them. Germline-derived CDR1 and CDR2 are SQVTM and ANQGSEA. The CDR3 here is CSVGDPHRMVNEQFF. The CDR3 DNA sequence: TGCAGCGTTGGAGATCCCCACAGGATGGTCAATGAGCAGTTCTTC.

This clonotype was observed at least ten times. The rearrangement joins TRBV28 to TRBJ2-1, with D perhaps TRBD2 (6 bases). CDR1 is MDHEN, CDR2 SYDVKM, per germline. Trimming left V 2 bases short and J 0 bases short, with 8 bases between. This CDR3 has 15 residues. CDR3 region: CASSLGGISYNEQFF. DNA for the CDR3: TGTGCCAGCAGTTTAGGGGGGATCTCCTACAATGAGCAGTTCTTC.

Many counts were recorded for this clonotype. The chain joins TRBV10-3 to TRBJ2-3; D is uncertain. Looked up from germline, CDR1 is ENHRY and CDR2 is SYGVKD. Between the trimmed V and J ends, which lost 3 bases and 1 base, there was a span of 2 bases. The CDR3 is made up of 12 amino acids. CDR3 in DNA: TGTGCCATCAGTGACCGCACAGATACGCAGTATTTT. Its translation: CAISDRTDTQYF.

This clonotype was picked up many times. A junction end diverges from the germline sequence, so it may reflect a read error. The gene calls are TRBV20-1 and TRBJ2-1, with unresolved D. CDR1 DFQATT and CDR2 SNEGSKA come from the germline V gene (reference sequence). The CDR3 length is 13 residues. The CDR3 region has the DNA TGCAGTGCCAGAGAGGACCTAATCGGAGAGCAGTTCTTC. Translated: CSAREDLIGEQFF.

CDR3 bases: TGTGCCAGCAGCTCAGGACGGGTGGCAACCCAGTACTTC. Translating it yields CASSSGRVATQYF. V usage is TRBV3-1 and J usage is TRBJ2-5; D is unclear. The V end was cut by 5 bases, the J end by 8 bases, with 15 bases between. The CDR3 has 13 residues. CDR1 and CDR2 (germline): LGHDT, YNNKEL (reference sequence).

This clonotype was recorded a few times. This chain uses TRBV13 with TRBJ2-1, with D uncertain. The CDR3 runs to 14 residues. Germline CDR1 PRHDT, CDR2 FYEKMQ (reference sequence). Trimming took off 7 bases at V and 0 bases at J, with 10 bases between the two ends. The CDR3 loop is CASTWRSSYNEQFF. CDR3 sequence (DNA): TGTGCCAGCACATGGCGGAGCTCCTACAATGAGCAGTTCTTC.

This clonotype showed up just a few times. The chain recombines TRBV6-1 with TRBJ1-1, with D maybe TRBD1 (6 bases). Trimming pared 6 bases from V and 1 base from J, leaving 12 bases between. Germline loops: CDR1 MNHNS, CDR2 SASEGT. There are 14 residues in the CDR3. The CDR3 region is CASSPGTWNTEAFF. The CDR3 nucleotides read TGTGCCAGCAGCCCCGGGACATGGAACACTGAAGCTTTCTTT.

This clonotype was detected a few times. The gene calls are TRBV4-2 and TRBJ2-4, with D perhaps assigned TRBD1 or TRBD2 (5 bases each). Between the trimmed V and J ends, which lost 0 bases and 5 bases, there was a span of 23 bases. Germline V CDR1 and CDR2: LGHNA, YNFKEQ. This CDR3 region has 19 residues. The CDR3 bases are TGTGCCAGCAGCCAAGAATCTTTGGGAAGGGGACCTGGTGAAAACATTCAGTACTTC. The encoded protein is CASSQESLGRGPGENIQYF.

This clonotype was counted only a few times. The chain recombines TRBV9 with TRBJ1-3, with D hard to call. The CDR3 covers 15 residues. Germline CDR1 is SGDLS and CDR2 is YYNGEE. V lost 3 bases to trimming and J lost 0 bases, with 10 bases between them. The CDR3 reads CASSEGISSGNTIYF. Here the CDR3 DNA reads TGTGCCAGCAGCGAGGGAATTAGCTCTGGAAACACCATATATTTT.

This clonotype was seen ten or more times. The chain uses TRBV6-1 and TRBJ1-5; D unclear. Germline-derived CDR1 and CDR2 are MNHNS and SASEGT. The V end lost 1 base, the J end lost 5 bases, and 6 bases lay between the germline ends. CDR3 length: 13 residues. This CDR3 reads CASSEGFYQPQHF. The CDR3 DNA reads as TGTGCCAGCAGTGAAGGTTTCTATCAGCCCCAGCATTTT.

This clonotype has only one observation. V and J are TRBV7-2 and TRBJ2-2; perhaps TRBD1 as D (5 bases). In germline, CDR1 is SGHTA, CDR2 FQGNSA. The CDR3 runs to 14 residues. V was clipped by 4 bases and J by 1 base, with 7 bases between them. CDR3 DNA sequence: TGTGCCAGCAGCTCGGACATGAACACCGGGGAGCTGTTTTTT. Translating gives CASSSDMNTGELFF. The full variable domain, its missing parts supplied by reference TRBV7-2 and TRBJ2-2, is GAGVSQSPSNKVTEKGKDVELRCDPISGHTALYWYRQSLGQGLEFLIYFQGNSAPDKSGLPSDRFSAERTGGSVSTLTIQRTQQEDSAVYLCASSSDMNTGELFFGEGSRLTVL.

As concerns this clonotype: A much larger clone is a single base away; this may be a read error. The chain couples TRBV6-5 to TRBJ2-3; 9 bases agree with TRBD2. This CDR3 contains 17 residues. Looked up from germline, CDR1 is MNHEY and CDR2 is SVGAGI. CDR3 in amino acids: CASGYPLSGGVTDTQYF. Written as DNA, the CDR3 is TGTGCCAGCGGTTACCCCCTTAGCGGGGGAGTCACAGATACGCAGTATTTT.

This clonotype was seen many times. The chain couples TRBV3-1 to TRBJ1-4, with D possibly TRBD1 on 5 matching bases. This CDR3 is 15 amino acids long. Germline CDR1 is LGHDT and CDR2 is YNNKEL (reference sequence). Trimming removed 2 bases at V and 8 bases at J, with 15 bases between. The CDR3 is CASSQPRDGEEKLFF. The CDR3 DNA reads TGTGCCAGCAGCCAACCCCGGGACGGAGAAGAAAAACTGTTTTTT.

This clonotype was recorded a few times. This chain joins TRBV7-9 and TRBJ2-7; D assignment may be TRBD1 or TRBD2 (5 bases each). The CDR3 spans 15 residues. From germline, CDR1 is SEHNR and CDR2 FQNEAQ (reference sequence). Trimming stripped 1 base from V and 1 base from J, with 11 bases between. CDR3 sequence (DNA): TGTGCCAGCAGCTTAGGTGGGACGCTTTCCTACGAGCAGTACTTC. It is translated as CASSLGGTLSYEQYF.

Ten or more counts support this clonotype. One junction end does not reproduce the germline sequence, and a read error may be involved. The rearrangement uses TRBV7-9 and TRBJ2-4, with 7 bases fitting TRBD1. CDR3 length: 15 amino acids. The germline gives CDR1 SEHNR, CDR2 FQNEAQ (reference sequence). CDR3 region: CASSLVGTAENIQYF. DNA of the CDR3: TGTGCCAGCAGCTTAGTAGGGACAGCCGAAAACATTCAGTACTTC.